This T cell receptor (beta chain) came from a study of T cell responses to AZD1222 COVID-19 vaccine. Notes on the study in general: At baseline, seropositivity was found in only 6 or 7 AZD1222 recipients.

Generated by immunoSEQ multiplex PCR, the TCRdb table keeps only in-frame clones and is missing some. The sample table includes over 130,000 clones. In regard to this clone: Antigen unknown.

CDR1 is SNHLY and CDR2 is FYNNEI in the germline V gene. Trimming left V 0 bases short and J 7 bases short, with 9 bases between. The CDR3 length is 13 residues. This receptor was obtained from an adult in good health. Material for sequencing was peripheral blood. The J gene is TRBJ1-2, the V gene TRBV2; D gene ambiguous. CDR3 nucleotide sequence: TGTGCCAGCAGTGAAGCGACCGGGGTTGGCTACACCTTC. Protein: CASSEATGVGYTF.